These 10 T cell receptor beta chains share one sample of origin, sequenced in a study of cytomegalovirus exposure and HLA in healthy donors. PCR used 60 Vbeta primers and 13 Jbeta primers. Using immunoSEQ multiplex PCR, the repertoire was profiled, and TCRdb retains in-frame clones only, with some absent. The sample includes about 130,000 clones, roughly 15% of them seen just once. The sample consisted of PBMCs. Source of these receptors: a female donor in good health and CMV-seropositive.

The rearrangement uses TRBV6-5 and TRBJ2-7; 9 bases fit TRBD2. This CDR3 spans 15 amino acids. The V segment lost 5 bases and the J segment 0 bases; nucleotides outside the gene matches: 5. Germline V gene data show CDR1 as MNHEY and CDR2 as SVGAGI. The CDR3 is CASSRGLASSYEQYF. The DNA of the CDR3 is TGTGCCAGCAGTCGAGGACTAGCGAGCTCCTACGAGCAGTACTTC.

The chain has TRBV4-3 and TRBJ1-4, with a weak D call TRBD1 (5 bases). Germline values: CDR1 LGHNA, CDR2 YSLEER. This CDR3 contains 17 residues. The V gene lost 0 bases and the J gene lost 7 bases, with 18 bases spanning the gap. The CDR3 bases are TGCGCCAGCAGCCAAGAATGGGGCTGGGATAGGGGTGAAAAACTGTTTTTT. Residues: CASSQEWGWDRGEKLFF.

The chain combines TRBV27 with TRBJ2-7; 9 bases fit TRBD1. The CDR3 has 14 amino acids. V dropped 5 bases and J dropped 2; count of bases not matched to a gene: 4. Per the germline V gene, CDR1 is MNHEY and CDR2 is SMNVEV (reference sequence). The CDR3 sequence: CASSGRDRAYEQYF. The CDR3 nucleotides are TGTGCCAGCAGTGGACGGGACAGGGCCTACGAGCAGTACTTC.

This clone was counted a few times. The V and J genes are TRBV29-1 and TRBJ2-7; 9 bases map to TRBD1. CDR3 length: 14 residues. V trimming: 5 bases; J trimming: 3 bases; junction bases outside the gene matches: 8. The germline V gene encodes CDR1 SQVTM and CDR2 ANQGSEA. The CDR3 region is CSVTLWGQGYEQYF. The CDR3 DNA reads TGCAGCGTTACCTTGTGGGGACAGGGCTACGAGCAGTACTTC.

The V call is TRBV28, the J call TRBJ2-7, with D unclear. V was cut by 2 bases and J by 6 bases, with 11 bases left in between. The CDR3 is 13 amino acids. Germline-derived CDR1 and CDR2 are MDHEN and SYDVKM. In nucleotides, the CDR3 is TGTGCCAGCAGTTTACCGATCCTACGCGAGCAGTACTTC. Amino acids: CASSLPILREQYF.

The chain employs TRBV4-3 and TRBJ1-1; maybe TRBD1 (6 bases). CDR1 and CDR2 (germline): LGHNA, YSLEER. V lost 1 base and J 0 bases, leaving 12 bases between the germline ends. CDR3 size: 16 residues. CDR3 protein: CASSQGQDSMNTEAFF. As DNA, the CDR3 is TGCGCCAGCAGCCAAGGGCAGGACAGCATGAACACTGAAGCTTTCTTT.

This clone was detected only a few times. This chain links TRBV2 with TRBJ1-5; tentative D call: TRBD1 (5 bases). Trimming cost V 6 bases and J 0 bases, with 12 bases left between them. This CDR3 is 15 amino acids long. Germline-derived CDR1 and CDR2 are SNHLY and FYNNEI. CDR3 nucleotides: TGTGCCAGCAGCGAGACAGAATATAGCAATCAGCCCCAGCATTTT. As protein: CASSETEYSNQPQHF.

This clone has only a few counts. The rearrangement uses TRBV7-9 and TRBJ2-1; 9 nucleotides agree with TRBD2. V was pared by 2 bases and J by 5 bases, with 7 bases of the junction left unmatched. This CDR3 has 16 amino acids. Germline values: CDR1 SEHNR, CDR2 FQNEAQ (reference sequence). The CDR3 reads CASSLSAGGPHNEQFF. CDR3 in DNA: TGTGCCAGCAGCTTATCGGCGGGAGGGCCCCACAATGAGCAGTTCTTC.

The sample holds a few counts of this clone. The chain uses TRBV28 and TRBJ1-2; tentative D call: TRBD1 (5 bases). V lost 3 bases and J lost 7, with 9 bases in between. Germline V lookup: CDR1 MDHEN, CDR2 SYDVKM. CDR3 length equals 12 residues. CDR3 loop: CASSLPGGGYTF. The CDR3 DNA reads as TGTGCCAGCAGTTTGCCCGGGGGTGGCTACACCTTC.

This clone was counted a few times. The V and J genes are TRBV9 and TRBJ2-5; 7 bases are shared with TRBD2. CDR1 is SGDLS, CDR2 YYNGEE, per germline. V gave up 3 bases and J gave up 2 bases; unmatched junction bases: 7. The CDR3 is 15 amino acids. The CDR3, as DNA: TGTGCCAGCAGCGGAGTGGGGGGGGTTCAAGAGACCCAGTACTTC. Residues: CASSGVGGVQETQYF.